Listed here are 15 T cell receptor beta chains from one sample, sequenced in a study of blood T cell repertoires in COVID-19. The assay was immunoSEQ multiplex PCR, and TCRdb's table has in-frame clones only and misses some. The sample consists of some 370,000 clones, roughly 80% of them appearing once. The sample consisted of PBMCs or T cells enriched from blood (not recorded which). The source is a woman between 50 and 59 years old who had recovered from COVID-19.

The chain joins TRBV15 to TRBJ1-1, with D uncertain. Deletions cut 1 base from V and 2 bases from J, with 5 bases between. Germline-derived CDR1 and CDR2 are LNHNV and YYDKDF (reference sequence). This CDR3 region has 13 residues. For the CDR3, the DNA is TGTGCCACCAGCAGAGCGAGTAACACTGAAGCTTTCTTT. Translated: CATSRASNTEAFF.

J is TRBJ1-1 and V is TRBV19; no clear D gene. Trimming pared 9 bases from V and 0 bases from J, leaving 17 bases between. The CDR3 spans 15 residues. Germline V gene data show CDR1 as LNHDA and CDR2 as SQIVND (reference sequence). This chain's CDR3 is CASRGRGLMNTEAFF. Written as DNA, the CDR3 is TGTGCCAGCCGGGGTCGGGGTCTCATGAACACTGAAGCTTTCTTT. Looking up the rest from reference TRBV19 and TRBJ1-1 gives the full variable domain: DGGITQSPKYLFRKEGQNVTLSCEQNLNHDAMYWYRQDPGQGLRLIYYSQIVNDFQKGDIAEGYSVSREKKESFPLTVTSAQKNPTAFYLCASRGRGLMNTEAFFGQGTRLTVV.

This rearrangement joins TRBV12-3 or TRBV12-4 to TRBJ2-1; D is unclear. The CDR3 length is 13 residues. V gave up 6 bases and J gave up 0 bases, with 6 bases separating them. The CDR3 loop is CASRYSSYNEQFF. The CDR3 nucleotides are TGTGCCAGCAGATACAGCTCCTACAATGAGCAGTTCTTC.

The table lists this clone with many counts. The chain carries TRBV5-1 and TRBJ1-2; 10 positions match TRBD1. The CDR3 loop spans 16 amino acids. Germline V gives CDR1 SGHRS, CDR2 YFSETQ. Germline trimming cut 4 bases from V and 6 bases from J; bases unmatched to any gene: 12. The DNA for the CDR3 is TGCGCCAGCAGCCCTGGACAGGGGGGAAGGTGGGATGGCTACACCTTC. It yields the protein CASSPGQGGRWDGYTF. The full variable domain, in which reference TRBV5-1 and TRBJ1-2 provide the parts outside the CDR3, is KAGVTQTPRYLIKTRGQQVTLSCSPISGHRSVSWYQQTPGQGLQFLFEYFSETQRNKGNFPGRFSGRQFSNSRSEMNVSTLELGDSALYLCASSPGQGGRWDGYTFGSGTRLTVV.

The chain recombines TRBV13 with TRBJ1-1, with D unresolved. Germline values: CDR1 PRHDT, CDR2 FYEKMQ (reference sequence). This CDR3 contains 15 residues. V shed 5 bases and J shed 1 base, with 14 bases lying between them. The CDR3 nucleotides read TGTGCCAGCAGCCCCCTCGCCGAGTGGAACACTGAAGCTTTCTTT. It is translated as CASSPLAEWNTEAFF.

In regard to this clone: Other DNA sequences in this sample translate to the same CDR3. The chain carries TRBV12-3 or TRBV12-4 and TRBJ1-2, with D unresolved. The CDR3 length is 13 residues. V was trimmed by 3 bases and J by 2 bases, leaving 7 bases between them. The CDR3: CASSFSGNYGYTF. The CDR3 DNA sequence: TGTGCCAGCAGTTTTAGCGGAAACTATGGCTACACCTTC.

The chain combines TRBV5-1 with TRBJ2-2; 7 nucleotides agree with TRBD2. The junction had 11 bases not matched to a gene; V was cut back by 3 bases and J by 6 bases. The CDR3 consists of 16 residues. Germline values: CDR1 SGHRS, CDR2 YFSETQ. The CDR3 spells CASSWQGGRDAGELFF. The CDR3 nucleotides are TGCGCCAGCAGCTGGCAGGGAGGGAGGGACGCCGGGGAGCTGTTTTTT.

The rearrangement links TRBV7-2 to TRBJ2-1, with D maybe TRBD2 (5 bases). V gave up 5 bases and J gave up 4 bases, with 9 bases separating them. Germline CDR1 is SGHTA and CDR2 is FQGNSA. The CDR3 extends over 13 amino acids. CDR3 protein: CASSQDFYNEQFF. The CDR3 DNA is TGTGCCAGCAGCCAGGACTTTTACAATGAGCAGTTCTTC.

This chain connects TRBV9 to TRBJ1-1, with 8 bases identical to TRBD1. V shed 6 bases and J 1 base; nucleotides not matched to a gene: 11. The germline CDR1 and CDR2 sequences are SGDLS and YYNGEE. This CDR3 spans 16 amino acids. CDR3 loop: CASNSGSGTGNTEAFF. The CDR3 DNA reads TGTGCCAGCAACTCAGGGTCCGGGACAGGGAACACTGAAGCTTTCTTT.

V is TRBV29-1 and J is TRBJ1-4; D is possibly TRBD1 (5 bases). CDR1 and CDR2 from the germline V gene are SQVTM and ANQGSEA. The CDR3 is 13 residues long. V lost 2 bases and J 7 bases, leaving 11 bases between the germline ends. The CDR3 is CSVEQGESEKLFF. The DNA of the CDR3 is TGCAGCGTTGAACAGGGTGAGAGTGAAAAACTGTTTTTT.

J is TRBJ2-3 and V is TRBV27, with TRBD1 as a possible D gene (5 bases). The germline V gene encodes CDR1 MNHEY and CDR2 SMNVEV (reference sequence). Between the trimmed V and J ends, which lost 6 bases and 0 bases, there was a span of 13 bases. This CDR3 contains 15 residues. CDR3 bases: TGTGCCAGCAGGCAGGGAACCTTTAGCACAGATACGCAGTATTTT. Translating gives CASRQGTFSTDTQYF.

CDR3 sequence (DNA): TGTGCCAGCACCCTGGGGGCGGGAGTTCTCTCCAATGAGCAGTTCTTC. Translated: CASTLGAGVLSNEQFF. The V and J genes are TRBV11-2 and TRBJ2-1, with a weak D call TRBD2 (7 bases). V lost 7 bases and J lost 6, with 22 bases in between. Germline lookup yields CDR1 SGHAT and CDR2 FQNNGV. CDR3 length equals 16 residues.

This rearrangement joins TRBV7-2 to TRBJ2-7; D is uncertain. The germline CDR1 and CDR2 sequences are SGHTA and FQGNSA. The CDR3 consists of 15 residues. V lost 3 bases and J 4 bases, leaving 16 bases between the germline ends. The DNA of the CDR3 is TGTGCCAGCAGCTTTTCATCCCGCCTATCGTACGAGCAGTACTTC. Residues: CASSFSSRLSYEQYF.

This clone turned up a few times. The chain recombines TRBV3-1 (or the pseudogene TRBV3-2) with TRBJ2-1; D gene unclear. The CDR3 sequence is 16 residues long. Germline lookup yields CDR1 LGHDT and CDR2 YNNKEL (reference sequence). V shed 0 bases and J shed 8 bases, with 17 bases lying between them. The CDR3 region has the DNA TGTGCCAGCAGCCAAGATAGTATGTCCGCACTCGATGAGCAGTTCTTC. Its protein product is CASSQDSMSALDEQFF.

This clone was detected only a few times. The rearrangement joins TRBV14 to TRBJ2-2; 7 nucleotides line up with TRBD1. J gave up 1 base and V 4 bases, and 9 bases lay outside the gene matches. CDR3 length: 17 amino acids. Germline V gene lookup returns CDR1 SGHDN and CDR2 FVKESK. This CDR3 is CASSPWTGRGNTGELFF. The CDR3 nucleotides read TGTGCCAGCAGCCCCTGGACAGGCCGGGGGAACACCGGGGAGCTGTTTTTT.